This T cell receptor (beta chain) emerged from a study of cytomegalovirus exposure and HLA in healthy donors. Points from the study as a whole: In a later analysis, TCR beta V- and J-gene trimming was associated with a missense DCLRE1C variant. In a later analysis, productive TCRs from donors in an Asian-associated ancestry cluster reportedly carried fewer N-insertions than the cohort mean.

Primers: 60 Vbeta forward and 13 Jbeta reverse. The method was immunoSEQ multiplex PCR; TCRdb's version includes in-frame clones alone and lacks a portion of them. The table lists 180,000 or so clones, 77% of them singletons, with 1.4% in the top ten. The CDR3 is 15 amino acids. V lost 6 bases, J lost 7 bases, and 6 bases stayed unmatched. CDR1 and CDR2 from the germline V gene are LNHDA and SQIVND (reference sequence). To note about this clone: Its antigen is as yet unknown.

The chain has TRBV19 and TRBJ1-6, with 10 bases lining up with TRBD1. This clonotype was sampled from a man aged 18-30 years in good health and CMV-seronegative. The sequenced sample consisted of PBMCs. The CDR3 DNA follows: TGTGCCAGTAGGCCAGACAGGGGGCGGAATTCACCCCTCCACTTT. Its translation is CASRPDRGRNSPLHF.